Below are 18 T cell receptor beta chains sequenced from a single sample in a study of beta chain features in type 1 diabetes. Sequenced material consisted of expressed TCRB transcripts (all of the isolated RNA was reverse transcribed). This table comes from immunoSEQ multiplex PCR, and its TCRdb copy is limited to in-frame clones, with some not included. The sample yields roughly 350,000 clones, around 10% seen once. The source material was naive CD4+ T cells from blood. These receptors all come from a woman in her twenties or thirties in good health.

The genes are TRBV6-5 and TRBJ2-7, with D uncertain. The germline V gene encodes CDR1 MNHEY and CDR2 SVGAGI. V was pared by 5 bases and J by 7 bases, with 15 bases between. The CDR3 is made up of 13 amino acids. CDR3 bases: TGTGCCAGCAGTCAGACACACCGTACGGAGCAGTACTTC. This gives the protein CASSQTHRTEQYF.

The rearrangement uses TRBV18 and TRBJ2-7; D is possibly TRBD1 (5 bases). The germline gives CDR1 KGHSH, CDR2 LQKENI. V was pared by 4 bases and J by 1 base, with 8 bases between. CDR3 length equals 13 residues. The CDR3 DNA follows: TGTGCCAGCTCACAGGGGTTGTCCTACGAGCAGTACTTC. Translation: CASSQGLSYEQYF.

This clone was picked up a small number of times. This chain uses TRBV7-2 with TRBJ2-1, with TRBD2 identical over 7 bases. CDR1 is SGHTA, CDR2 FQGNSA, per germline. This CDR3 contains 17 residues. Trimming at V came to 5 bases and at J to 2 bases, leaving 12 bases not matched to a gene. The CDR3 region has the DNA TGTGCCAGCAGCCCGCGGGGGTCCGGGAAGGCCTACAATGAGCAGTTCTTC. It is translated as CASSPRGSGKAYNEQFF.

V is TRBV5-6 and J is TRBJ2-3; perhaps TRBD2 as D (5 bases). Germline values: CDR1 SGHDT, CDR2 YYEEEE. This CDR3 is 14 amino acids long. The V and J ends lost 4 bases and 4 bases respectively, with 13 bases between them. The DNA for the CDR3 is TGTGCCAGCAGCCCTGGGAGTGCAGCAGATACGCAGTATTTT. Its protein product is CASSPGSAADTQYF.

The CDR3, as DNA: TGTGCCTGGAGTCCCCCGGACAGGCCTAGAACTGAAGCTTTCTTT. Translation gives CAWSPPDRPRTEAFF. The chain couples TRBV30 to TRBJ1-1, with 7 bases that match TRBD1. The CDR3 runs to 15 residues. The V gene end was trimmed by 2 bases and the J gene end by 5 bases; junction bases not matched to a gene: 11. Per germline, CDR1 GTSNPN and CDR2 SVGIG (reference sequence).

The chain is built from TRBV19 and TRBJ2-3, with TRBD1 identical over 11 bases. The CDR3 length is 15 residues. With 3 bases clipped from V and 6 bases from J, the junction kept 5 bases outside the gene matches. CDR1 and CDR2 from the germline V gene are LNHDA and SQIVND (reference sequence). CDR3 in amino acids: CASSIGQGASDTQYF. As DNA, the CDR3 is TGTGCCAGTAGTATCGGACAGGGGGCATCGGATACGCAGTATTTT.

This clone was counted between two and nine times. CDR3 DNA sequence: TGTGCCACCAGCAGAGTAGAACTAGCGGGAGGATTTACGCAGTATTTT. Amino acid sequence: CATSRVELAGGFTQYF. The chain has TRBV15 and TRBJ2-3; 12 bases are shared with TRBD2. Germline loops: CDR1 LNHNV, CDR2 YYDKDF (reference sequence). The CDR3 runs 16 residues. V lost 1 base and J lost 8; bases outside the gene matches: 7.

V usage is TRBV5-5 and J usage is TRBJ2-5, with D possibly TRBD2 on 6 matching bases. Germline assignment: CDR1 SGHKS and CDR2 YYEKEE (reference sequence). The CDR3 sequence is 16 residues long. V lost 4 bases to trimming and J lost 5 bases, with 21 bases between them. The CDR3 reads CASSRFTSQGGETQYF. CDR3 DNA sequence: TGTGCCAGCAGCCGGTTTACAAGCCAGGGAGGTGAGACCCAGTACTTC.

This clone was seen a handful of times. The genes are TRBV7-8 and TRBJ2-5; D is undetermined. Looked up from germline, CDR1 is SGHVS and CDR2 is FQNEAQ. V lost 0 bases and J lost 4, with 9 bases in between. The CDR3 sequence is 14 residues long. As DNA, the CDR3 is TGTGCCAGCAGCTTAGCGGGCTTAGGAGAGACCCAGTACTTC. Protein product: CASSLAGLGETQYF.

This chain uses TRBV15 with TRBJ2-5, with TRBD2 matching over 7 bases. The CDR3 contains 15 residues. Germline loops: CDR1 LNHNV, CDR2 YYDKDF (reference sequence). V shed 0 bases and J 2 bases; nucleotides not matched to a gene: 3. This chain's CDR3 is CATSRDRLAQETQYF. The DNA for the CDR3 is TGTGCCACCAGCAGAGATAGACTAGCTCAAGAGACCCAGTACTTC.

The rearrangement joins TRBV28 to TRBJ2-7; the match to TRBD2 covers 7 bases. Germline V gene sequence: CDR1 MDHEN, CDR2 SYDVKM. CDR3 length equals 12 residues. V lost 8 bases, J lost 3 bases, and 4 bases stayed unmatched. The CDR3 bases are TGTGCCAGCTTGGGAGGGATCTACGAGCAGTACTTC. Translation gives CASLGGIYEQYF.

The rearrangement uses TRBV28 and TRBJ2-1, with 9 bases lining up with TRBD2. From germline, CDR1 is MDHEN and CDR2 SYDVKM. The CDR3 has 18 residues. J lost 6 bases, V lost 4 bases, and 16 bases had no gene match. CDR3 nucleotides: TGTGCCAGCAGTTCGGAGAGTAGCGGGAGTTCCTCTTTCAATGAGCAGTTCTTC. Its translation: CASSSESSGSSSFNEQFF.

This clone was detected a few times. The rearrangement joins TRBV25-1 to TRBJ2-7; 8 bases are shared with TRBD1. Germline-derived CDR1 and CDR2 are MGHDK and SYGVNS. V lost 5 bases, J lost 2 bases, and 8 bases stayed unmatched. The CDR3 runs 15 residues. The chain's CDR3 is CASSFTGGRPYEQYF. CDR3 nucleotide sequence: TGTGCCAGCAGTTTTACAGGGGGACGACCCTACGAGCAGTACTTC.

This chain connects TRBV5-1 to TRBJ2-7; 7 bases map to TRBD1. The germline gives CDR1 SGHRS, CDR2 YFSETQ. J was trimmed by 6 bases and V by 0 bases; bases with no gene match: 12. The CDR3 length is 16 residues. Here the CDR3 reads CASSLAPGQTTIEQYF. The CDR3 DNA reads TGCGCCAGCAGCTTGGCCCCGGGACAGACGACTATCGAGCAGTACTTC.

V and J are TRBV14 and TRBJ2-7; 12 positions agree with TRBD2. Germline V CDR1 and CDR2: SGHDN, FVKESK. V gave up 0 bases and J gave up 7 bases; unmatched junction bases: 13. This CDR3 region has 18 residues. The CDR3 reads CASSQDTLRLAGVGEQYF. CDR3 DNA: TGTGCCAGCAGCCAAGATACCCTCAGACTAGCGGGAGTGGGGGAGCAGTACTTC.

The chain's CDR3 is CASSFGADTEAFF. The DNA of the CDR3 is TGTGCCAGCAGCTTCGGAGCGGACACTGAAGCTTTCTTT. J is TRBJ1-1 and V is TRBV5-4; no clear D. The V end lost 2 bases, the J end lost 3 bases, and 8 bases lay between the germline ends. The germline V gene has CDR1 SGHNT and CDR2 YYREEE (reference sequence). The CDR3 spans 13 residues.

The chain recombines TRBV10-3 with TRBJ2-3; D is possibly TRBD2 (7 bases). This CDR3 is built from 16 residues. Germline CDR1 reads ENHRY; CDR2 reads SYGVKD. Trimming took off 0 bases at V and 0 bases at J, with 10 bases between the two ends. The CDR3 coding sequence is TGTGCCATCAGTGAGTCGAGGGGGGGTAGCACAGATACGCAGTATTTT. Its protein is CAISESRGGSTDTQYF.

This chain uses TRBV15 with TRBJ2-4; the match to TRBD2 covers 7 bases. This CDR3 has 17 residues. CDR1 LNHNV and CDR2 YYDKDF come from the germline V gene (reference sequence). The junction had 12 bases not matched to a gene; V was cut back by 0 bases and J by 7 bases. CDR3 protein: CATSRDRLAPGGNIQYF. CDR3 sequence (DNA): TGTGCCACCAGCAGAGACCGACTAGCCCCTGGGGGGAACATTCAGTACTTC.